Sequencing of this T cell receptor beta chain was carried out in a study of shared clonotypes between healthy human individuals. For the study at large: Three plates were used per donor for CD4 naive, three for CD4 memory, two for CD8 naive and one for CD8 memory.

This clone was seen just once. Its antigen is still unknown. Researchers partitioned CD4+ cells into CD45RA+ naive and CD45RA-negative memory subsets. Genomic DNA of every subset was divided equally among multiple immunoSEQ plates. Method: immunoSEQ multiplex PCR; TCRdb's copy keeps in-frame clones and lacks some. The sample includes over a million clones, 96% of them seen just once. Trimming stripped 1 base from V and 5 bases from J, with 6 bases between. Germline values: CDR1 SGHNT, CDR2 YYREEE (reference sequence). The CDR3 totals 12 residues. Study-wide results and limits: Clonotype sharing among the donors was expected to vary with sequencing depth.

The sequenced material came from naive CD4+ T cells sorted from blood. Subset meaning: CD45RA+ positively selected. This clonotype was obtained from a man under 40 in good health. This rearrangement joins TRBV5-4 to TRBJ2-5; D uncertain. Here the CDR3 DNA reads TGTGCCAGCAGCTTGCCCCACGAGACCCAGTACTTC. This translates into CASSLPHETQYF.